This T cell receptor (beta chain) was sequenced for a study of T cells after yellow fever vaccination. Findings and limits, study-wide: Abundant clonotypes from the bulk population could get into FACS-sorted repertoires as contaminants. Weaker overall was a secondary response that nonetheless peaked faster, on day 5 versus 15. Booster sampling recovered most clones from primary vaccination (approximately 96% CD4, just over 85% CD8).

It was through 5'RACE template switching that TCR cDNA was made, with a universal primer site and UMIs added. Each CDR3 protein is one row after TCRdb ran MiXCR on the 5' RACE reads. This sample has around 310,000 distinct CDR3 sequences, with approximately 4.5% found just once. The CDR3 sequence is 14 residues long. The V segment lost 5 bases and the J segment 5 bases; nucleotides outside the gene matches: 7. This clonotype has ten or more counts. Its matching antigen is unknown. The sample was PBMCs, taken 15 days after the yellow fever booster vaccination. The gene calls are TRBV12-3 or TRBV12-4 and TRBJ1-1; 8 bases line up with TRBD1. This TCR was sampled from a man between 18 and 35 years old who received the YFV17D yellow fever vaccine. The CDR3 reads CASSMGQARTEAFF. As DNA, the CDR3 is TGTGCCAGCAGTATGGGACAGGCGAGGACTGAAGCTTTCTTT.